This T cell receptor (beta chain) appears in the sequencing data of a study of blood T cells in healthy people across ages. Germline V lookup: CDR1 DFQATT, CDR2 SNEGSKA (reference sequence). CDR3 length: 13 residues. Then a second PCR, running roughly 6 to 12 cycles, was carried out with a sample-barcoded 5' primer and a J-beta primer mix. TCRdb used MiXCR to reprocess the 5' RACE reads, holding one entry per CDR3 protein. Found here are some 640,000 distinct CDR3 sequences, 45% to 50% of them singletons; the top ten hold around a third. The genes are TRBV20-1 and TRBJ2-5; D is ambiguous. The closer fit of TRBJ2-7 to the DNA end suggests the J call may be wrong. The sample taken for sequencing was blood. The receptor was derived from a woman aged 55-69 years in good health. The CDR3 protein is CSAQTSAPYEQYF. The CDR3 DNA follows: TGCAGTGCCCAAACTTCTGCGCCCTACGAGCAGTACTTC.